What follows describes a single T cell receptor (beta chain). This clone was picked up a small number of times. What antigen it recognizes has not been identified. Per-base qualities were not stored, and no clone one base away is much larger. TCRbeta CDR3 regions were amplified from genomic DNA using the immunoSEQ Assay, a bias-controlled multiplex PCR. As for the authors' bioinformatics: The number of nucleated cells in each sample was estimated from the amplification of reference gene primers within the assay. To quantify the absolute abundance of each unique TCRbeta CDR3 rearrangement, sequence reads were collapsed and filtered. For each sample, productive Simpson clonality was calculated by taking the square root of Simpson's diversity index across productive rearrangements. Imported from immuneACCESS, the table was reduced by TCRdb to in-frame sequences with V and J called. These copies leave out some clones; in studies compared against another copy, an unresolved V gene accounts for under half, and the cause of the remainder is not known. V and J calls and clone size are those listed in that table; D and trimming were worked out from the DNA. The table for this sample lists roughly 150,000 clones; around 84% of them were counted only once. The leading ten clones occupy about 5% of the sample.

Deletion took 0 bases off V and 0 bases off J, with a span of 15 bases between the germline ends. Reading from cysteine to phenylalanine, the CDR3 counts 17 amino acids. Kept here is only the CDR3 DNA, which spans 51 bases and is read in frame from base 1. Reading the germline V gene gives CDR1 LGHNA and CDR2 YNFKEQ. The collaborating institutions used their own protocols to collect whole blood in K2EDTA tubes. For TCRbeta analysis, collaborator samples were shipped as frozen whole blood, as isolated PBMCs, or as DNA extracted from either sample type. These data are taken from a study of blood T cell repertoires in COVID-19 (dated by TCRdb to the early 2020s). For context, the study as a whole: Samples covering the acute and convalescent phases of COVID-19 were provided by collaborators in the United States, Italy and Spain. Where HLA class I and class II types were available, the types were taken from metadata supplied by the sample provider, not from assay-based typing. The dataset comprised deeply sampled blood TCRbeta repertoires from subjects exposed to, actively infected with, or recovered from COVID-19. The prospective study material was composed of cDNA or gDNA derived from T cells, B-cell-depleted T cells, or PBMCs. The repertoires were released in a freely available public database intended as a resource for research on the immune response to SARS-CoV-2. A de-identified subject ID, COVID-19 status, age in years and sex were almost always included in the sample metadata. Samples came from the ongoing ImmuneRACE study (first 160 participants) plus 1,254 subjects from 6 global collaborators.

Overall study outcomes, separate from this receptor: How much clinical and demographic metadata was included differed by source and by participant, and the metadata was provided uncurated.

The V and J genes are TRBV4-2 and TRBJ2-7; the D gene is possibly TRBD1, with 6 bases matching. Sequencing was done on a sample of peripheral blood. The origin of this receptor is a woman aged 50 to 60 with acute or convalescent COVID-19. The CDR3 region has the sequence CASSQEGTDRHSYEQYF. The sequenced DNA: TGTGCCAGCAGCCAAGAGGGAACGGACAGACACTCCTACGAGCAGTACTTC.